This is a list of T cell receptor beta chains from one sample in a study of shared clonotypes between healthy human individuals. This table comes from immunoSEQ multiplex PCR, and its TCRdb copy is limited to in-frame clones, with some not included. The repertoire consists of 2 million to 2.5 million clones, with roughly 93% occurring once and the leading ten covering about 0.37%. Sequenced input: naive CD4+ T cells from PBMCs. These receptors all stem from a man between 18 and 35 years old in good health. Some clones in this sample may be carry-over from other donors' samples. CDR3s include the opening cysteine and the closing phenylalanine or tryptophan. Each record gives: D gene, J gene, clone size, V gene, CDR3 DNA, CDR3 protein. D genes are given only for firm matches. Clone size appears in some rows only: once, few, many, or a class for an expanded clone.

D: TRBD2
J: TRBJ2-4
size: .
V: TRBV28
DNA: TGTGCCAGCAGTTCGCTTGCGGGAGTGGGCTACTTAACCAAAAACATTCAGTACTTC
CDR3: CASSSLAGVGYLTKNIQYF

D: .
J: TRBJ1-1
size: .
V: TRBV28
DNA: TGTGCCAGCAGTTTAGGGACACATTTGGGGGCTTTCTTT
CDR3: CASSLGTHLGAFF

D: TRBD1
J: TRBJ1-2
size: once
V: TRBV28
DNA: TGTGCCAGCAGTCGGGACAGGGAGGTTTTAGGTGGCTACACCTTC
CDR3: CASSRDREVLGGYTF

D: .
J: TRBJ2-1
size: once
V: TRBV27
DNA: TGTGCCAGCAGTTTAGGTGGTAGTCACTACAATGAGCAGTTCTTC
CDR3: CASSLGGSHYNEQFF

D: TRBD1
J: TRBJ2-3
size: .
V: TRBV29-1
DNA: TGCAGCGTTGAAGGCGGACAGGGTTTTTCAGATACGCAGTATTTT
CDR3: CSVEGGQGFSDTQYF

D: .
J: TRBJ2-2
size: once
V: TRBV28
DNA: TGTGCCAGCAGTCCCGCGGGTCCCTTGGGCACCGGGGAGCTGTTTTTT
CDR3: CASSPAGPLGTGELFF

D: .
J: TRBJ2-1
size: .
V: TRBV2
DNA: TGTGCCAGGAACACCCAGGAGGGGCCGGACGTACGGTCCTACAATGAGCAGTTCTTC
CDR3: CARNTQEGPDVRSYNEQFF

D: TRBD1
J: TRBJ2-6
size: .
V: TRBV28
DNA: TGTGCCAGCAGTGCACATGACAGGGGGCGACCTGGGGCCAACGTCCTGACTTTC
CDR3: CASSAHDRGRPGANVLTF

D: TRBD2
J: TRBJ2-7
size: .
V: TRBV29-1
DNA: TGCAGCGTTGCGGCTAGCGGGAGCTCCTACGAGCAGTACTTC
CDR3: CSVAASGSSYEQYF

D: .
J: TRBJ2-1
size: .
V: TRBV9
DNA: TGTGCCAGCAGCGTATCGGTCTCCTACAATGAGCAGTTCTTC
CDR3: CASSVSVSYNEQFF

D: .
J: TRBJ2-1
size: .
V: TRBV27
DNA: TGTGCCAGCAGTTCGGGACTCCCCTACAATGAGCAGTTCTTC
CDR3: CASSSGLPYNEQFF

D: .
J: TRBJ2-7
size: .
V: TRBV9
DNA: TGTGCCAGCAGCCGGTTTGTGTTGGGGTCCTACGAGCAGTACTTC
CDR3: CASSRFVLGSYEQYF

D: TRBD1
J: TRBJ2-7
size: .
V: TRBV2
DNA: TGTGCCAGCAGTAAGGAGACAGGGGAGGTTGAGCAGTACTTC
CDR3: CASSKETGEVEQYF

D: .
J: TRBJ2-7
size: .
V: TRBV6-5
DNA: TGTGCCAGCGCGCGTCCTAGCGCCAGCTCCTACGAGCAGTACTTC
CDR3: CASARPSASSYEQYF

D: .
J: TRBJ1-2
size: .
V: TRBV19
DNA: TGTGCCAGCAGAACTGACGGCTATGGCTACACCTTC
CDR3: CASRTDGYGYTF

D: TRBD2
J: TRBJ2-7
size: .
V: TRBV5-5
DNA: TGTGCCAGCAGCTTGGTTCTAGCGGGCACCTACGAGCAGTACTTC
CDR3: CASSLVLAGTYEQYF

D: TRBD1
J: TRBJ1-4
size: .
V: TRBV19
DNA: TGTGCCAGTAGCGACAGGGGAGGGGAAAAACTGTTTTTT
CDR3: CASSDRGGEKLFF

D: TRBD2
J: TRBJ2-1
size: once
V: TRBV6-1
DNA: TGTGCCAGCAGCGACGGGAGGGGCCATGAGCAGTTCTTC
CDR3: CASSDGRGHEQFF

D: .
J: TRBJ2-7
size: .
V: TRBV30
DNA: TGTGCCTGCAGGACAGGGAGGGCATACGAGCAGTACTTC
CDR3: CACRTGRAYEQYF

D: .
J: TRBJ1-1
size: .
V: TRBV28
DNA: TGTGCCAGCAGTTTAGGGGGCATGAACACTGAAGCTTTCTTT
CDR3: CASSLGGMNTEAFF

D: .
J: TRBJ2-3
size: .
V: TRBV29-1
DNA: TGCAGCGTGGGAAGGGTGCTCCTCAGAGATACGCAGTATTTT
CDR3: CSVGRVLLRDTQYF

D: .
J: TRBJ2-5
size: .
V: TRBV2
DNA: TGTGCCAGCAGTGATTCGAGGGGTGAGACCCAGTACTTC
CDR3: CASSDSRGETQYF

D: .
J: TRBJ1-5
size: .
V: TRBV7-9
DNA: TGTGCCAGCAGCTTAGGGGCAGATAATAGCAATCAGCCCCAGCATTTT
CDR3: CASSLGADNSNQPQHF

D: TRBD1
J: TRBJ2-2
size: .
V: TRBV27
DNA: TGTGCCAGCAGCACCAGGGGGCTCACCGGGGAGCTGTTTTTT
CDR3: CASSTRGLTGELFF

D: TRBD1
J: TRBJ2-7
size: .
V: TRBV11-2
DNA: TGTGCCAGCAGCTTAACGGACAGGGGGCGCCTTCACTACGAGCAGTACTTC
CDR3: CASSLTDRGRLHYEQYF

D: .
J: TRBJ2-3
size: once
V: TRBV7-8
DNA: TGTGCCAGCATTTCGTCCAAGACAGATACGCAGTATTTT
CDR3: CASISSKTDTQYF

D: .
J: TRBJ2-2
size: .
V: TRBV7-2
DNA: TGTGCCAGCAGCTTCGACAGGTACACCGGGGAGCTGTTTTTT
CDR3: CASSFDRYTGELFF